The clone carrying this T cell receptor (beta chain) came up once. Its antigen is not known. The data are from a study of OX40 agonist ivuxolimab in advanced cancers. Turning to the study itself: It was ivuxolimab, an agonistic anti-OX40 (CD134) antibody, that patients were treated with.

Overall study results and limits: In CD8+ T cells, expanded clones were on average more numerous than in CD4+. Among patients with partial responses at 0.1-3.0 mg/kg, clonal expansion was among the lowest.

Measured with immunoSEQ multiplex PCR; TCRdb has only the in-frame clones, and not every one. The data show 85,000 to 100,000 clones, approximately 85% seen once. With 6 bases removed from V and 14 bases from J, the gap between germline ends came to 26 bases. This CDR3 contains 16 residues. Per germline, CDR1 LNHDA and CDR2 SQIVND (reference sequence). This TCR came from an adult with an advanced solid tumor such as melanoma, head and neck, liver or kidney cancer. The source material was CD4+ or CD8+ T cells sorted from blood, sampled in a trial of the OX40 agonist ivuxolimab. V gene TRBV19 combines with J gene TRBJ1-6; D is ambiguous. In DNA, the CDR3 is TGTGCCAGTAGCTATAGCTGGGGTCGCTTCGGTATGACCCTCCACTTT. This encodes CASSYSWGRFGMTLHF.